Sequencing of this T cell receptor (beta chain) was carried out in a study of cytomegalovirus exposure and HLA in healthy donors. This clone was picked up a small number of times. PCR involved 60 Vbeta and 13 Jbeta primers. The method was immunoSEQ multiplex PCR; TCRdb's version includes in-frame clones alone and lacks a portion of them. This table has under 150,000 clones, 82% appearing once. Germline assignment: CDR1 SEHNR and CDR2 FQNEAQ (reference sequence). The CDR3 has 13 amino acids. The V and J ends lost 6 bases and 1 base respectively, with 9 bases between them. Material: PBMCs. The receptor was derived from a boy younger than 10 in good health and CMV-seronegative. The chain links TRBV7-9 to TRBJ1-1; TRBD1 might be the D (6 bases). CDR3 in amino acids: CASRETGNTEAFF. CDR3 DNA: TGTGCCAGCAGGGAGACAGGGAACACTGAAGCTTTCTTT.